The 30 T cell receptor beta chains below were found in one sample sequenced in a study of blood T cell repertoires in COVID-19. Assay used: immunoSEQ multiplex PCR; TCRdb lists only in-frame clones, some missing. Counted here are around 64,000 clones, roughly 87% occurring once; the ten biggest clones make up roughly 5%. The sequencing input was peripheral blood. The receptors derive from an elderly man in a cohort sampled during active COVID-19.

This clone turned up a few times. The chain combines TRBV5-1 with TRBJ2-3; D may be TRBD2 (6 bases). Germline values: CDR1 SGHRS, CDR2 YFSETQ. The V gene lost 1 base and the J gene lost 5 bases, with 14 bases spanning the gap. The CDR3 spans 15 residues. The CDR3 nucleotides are TGCGCCAGCAGCTTGACGACAGCGGGTAGAGATACGCAGTATTTT. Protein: CASSLTTAGRDTQYF. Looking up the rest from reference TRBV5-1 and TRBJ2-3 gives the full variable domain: KAGVTQTPRYLIKTRGQQVTLSCSPISGHRSVSWYQQTPGQGLQFLFEYFSETQRNKGNFPGRFSGRQFSNSRSEMNVSTLELGDSALYLCASSLTTAGRDTQYFGPGTRLTVL.

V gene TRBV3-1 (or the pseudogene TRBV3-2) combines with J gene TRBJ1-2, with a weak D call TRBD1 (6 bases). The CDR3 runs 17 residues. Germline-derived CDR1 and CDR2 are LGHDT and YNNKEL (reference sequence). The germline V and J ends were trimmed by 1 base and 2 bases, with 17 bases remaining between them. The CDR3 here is CASSQAGHNWGNYGYTF. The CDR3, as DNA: TGTGCCAGCAGCCAAGCGGGACACAACTGGGGGAACTATGGCTACACCTTC.

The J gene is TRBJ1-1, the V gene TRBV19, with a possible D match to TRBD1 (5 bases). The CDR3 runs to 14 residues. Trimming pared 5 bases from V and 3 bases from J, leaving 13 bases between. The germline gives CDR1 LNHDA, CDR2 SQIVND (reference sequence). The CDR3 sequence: CASSLLGGYTEAFF. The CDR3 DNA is TGTGCCAGTAGTCTGCTTGGGGGGTACACTGAAGCTTTCTTT.

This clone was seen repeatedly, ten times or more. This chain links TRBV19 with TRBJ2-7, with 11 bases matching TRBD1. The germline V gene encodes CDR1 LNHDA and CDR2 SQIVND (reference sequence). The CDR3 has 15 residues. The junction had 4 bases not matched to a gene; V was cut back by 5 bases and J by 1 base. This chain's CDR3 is CASSAGTGGSYEQYF. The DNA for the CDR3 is TGTGCCAGTAGTGCCGGGACAGGGGGTTCCTACGAGCAGTACTTC.

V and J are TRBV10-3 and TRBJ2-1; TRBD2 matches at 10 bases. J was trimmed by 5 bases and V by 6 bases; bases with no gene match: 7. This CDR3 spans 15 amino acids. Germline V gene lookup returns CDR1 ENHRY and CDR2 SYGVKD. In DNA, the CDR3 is TGTGCCATCAGGGCTACTAGCGGGGATGACAATGAGCAGTTCTTC. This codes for CAIRATSGDDNEQFF.

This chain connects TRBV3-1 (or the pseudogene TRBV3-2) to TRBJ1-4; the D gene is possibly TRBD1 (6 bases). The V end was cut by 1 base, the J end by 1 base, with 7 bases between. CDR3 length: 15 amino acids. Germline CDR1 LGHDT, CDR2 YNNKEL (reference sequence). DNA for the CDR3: TGTGCCAGCAGCCAAGCACAGGGAACTAATGAAAAACTGTTTTTT. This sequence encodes CASSQAQGTNEKLFF.

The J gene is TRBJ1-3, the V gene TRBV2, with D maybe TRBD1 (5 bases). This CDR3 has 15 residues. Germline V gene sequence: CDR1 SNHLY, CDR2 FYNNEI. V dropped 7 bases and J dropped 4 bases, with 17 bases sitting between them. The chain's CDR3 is CASKNQGGSGNTIYF. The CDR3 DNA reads TGTGCCAGCAAAAACCAGGGAGGGTCCGGAAACACCATATATTTT.

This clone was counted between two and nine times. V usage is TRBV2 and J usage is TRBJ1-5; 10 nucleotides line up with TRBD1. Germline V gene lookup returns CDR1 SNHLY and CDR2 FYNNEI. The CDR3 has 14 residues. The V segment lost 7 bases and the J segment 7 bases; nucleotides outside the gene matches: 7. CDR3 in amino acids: CASTRTGGRQPQHF. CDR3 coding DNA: TGTGCCAGCACTAGGACAGGGGGTCGCCAGCCCCAGCATTTT.

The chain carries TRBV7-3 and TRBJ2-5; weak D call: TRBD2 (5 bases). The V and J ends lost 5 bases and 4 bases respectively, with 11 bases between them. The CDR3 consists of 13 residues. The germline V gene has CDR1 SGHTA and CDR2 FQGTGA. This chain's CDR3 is CASSPGSGETQYF. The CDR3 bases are TGTGCCAGCAGCCCGGGGTCCGGAGAGACCCAGTACTTC.

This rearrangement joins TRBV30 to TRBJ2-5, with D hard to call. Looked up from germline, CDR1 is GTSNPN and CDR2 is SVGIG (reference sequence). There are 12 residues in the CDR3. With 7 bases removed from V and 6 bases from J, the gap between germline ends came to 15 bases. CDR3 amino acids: CALNTGAKTQYF. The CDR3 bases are TGTGCCTTAAATACTGGAGCGAAGACCCAGTACTTC.

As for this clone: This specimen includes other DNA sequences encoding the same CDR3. CDR3 DNA: TGTGCCAGCAGCGTTAGGACAGGGGTAGGAGATACGCAGTATTTT. Its translation: CASSVRTGVGDTQYF. This chain joins TRBV9 and TRBJ2-3; TRBD1 matches 9 bases. The V gene's germline CDR1 is SGDLS and CDR2 YYNGEE. CDR3 length: 15 amino acids. V lost 2 bases and J lost 5; bases outside the gene matches: 6.

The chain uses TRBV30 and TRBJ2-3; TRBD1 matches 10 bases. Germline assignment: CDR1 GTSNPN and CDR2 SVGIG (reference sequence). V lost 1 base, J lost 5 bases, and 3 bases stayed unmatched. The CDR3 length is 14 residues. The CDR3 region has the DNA TGTGCCTGGAGTGCGACAGGGGGCCTAGATACGCAGTATTTT. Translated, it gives CAWSATGGLDTQYF.

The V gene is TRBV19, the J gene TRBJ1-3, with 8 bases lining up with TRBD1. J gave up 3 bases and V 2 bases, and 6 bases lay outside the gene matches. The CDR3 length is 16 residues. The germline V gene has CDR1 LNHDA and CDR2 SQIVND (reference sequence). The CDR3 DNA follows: TGTGCCAGTAGTATATTAACAGGGGGACGTGGAAACACCATATATTTT. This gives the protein CASSILTGGRGNTIYF.

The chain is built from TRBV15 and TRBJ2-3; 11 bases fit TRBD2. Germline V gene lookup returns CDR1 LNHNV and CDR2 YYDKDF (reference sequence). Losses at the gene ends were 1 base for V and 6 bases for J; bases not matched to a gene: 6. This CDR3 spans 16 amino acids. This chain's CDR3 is CATSRGYGTSGDTQYF. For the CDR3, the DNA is TGTGCCACCAGCAGAGGCTACGGGACTAGCGGTGATACGCAGTATTTT. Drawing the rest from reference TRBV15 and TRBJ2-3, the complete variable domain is DAMVIQNPRYQVTQFGKPVTLSCSQTLNHNVMYWYQQKSSQAPKLLFHYYDKDFNNEADTPDNFQSRRPNTSFCFLDIRSPGLGDTAMYLCATSRGYGTSGDTQYFGPGTRLTVL.

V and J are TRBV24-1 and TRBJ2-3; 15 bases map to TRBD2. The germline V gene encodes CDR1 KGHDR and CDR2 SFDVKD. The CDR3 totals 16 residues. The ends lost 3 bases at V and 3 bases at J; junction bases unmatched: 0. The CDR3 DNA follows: TGTGCCACCAGTGATGGGACTAGCGGGAGGACAGATACGCAGTATTTT. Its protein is CATSDGTSGRTDTQYF.

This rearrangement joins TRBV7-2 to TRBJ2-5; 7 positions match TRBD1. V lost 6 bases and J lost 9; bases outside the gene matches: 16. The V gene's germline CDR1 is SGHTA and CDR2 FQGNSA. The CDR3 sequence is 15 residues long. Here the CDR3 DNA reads TGTGCCAGCAGTCCATCGGGCAGGGGGTATGATCCCCAGTACTTC. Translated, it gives CASSPSGRGYDPQYF.

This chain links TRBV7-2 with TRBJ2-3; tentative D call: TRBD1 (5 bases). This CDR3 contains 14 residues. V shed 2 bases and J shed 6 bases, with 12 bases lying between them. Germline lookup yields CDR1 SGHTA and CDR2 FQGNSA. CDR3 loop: CASSLRGRVDTQYF. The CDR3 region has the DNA TGTGCCAGCAGCTTAAGGGGCAGGGTTGATACGCAGTATTTT. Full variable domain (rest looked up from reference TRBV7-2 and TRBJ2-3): GAGVSQSPSNKVTEKGKDVELRCDPISGHTALYWYRQSLGQGLEFLIYFQGNSAPDKSGLPSDRFSAERTGGSVSTLTIQRTQQEDSAVYLCASSLRGRVDTQYFGPGTRLTVL.

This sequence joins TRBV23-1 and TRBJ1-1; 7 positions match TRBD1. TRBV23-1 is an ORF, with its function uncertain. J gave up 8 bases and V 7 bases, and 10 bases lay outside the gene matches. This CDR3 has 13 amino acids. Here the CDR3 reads CASTSTGTAEAFF. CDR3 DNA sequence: TGCGCCAGCACTTCTACCGGGACAGCCGAAGCTTTCTTT.

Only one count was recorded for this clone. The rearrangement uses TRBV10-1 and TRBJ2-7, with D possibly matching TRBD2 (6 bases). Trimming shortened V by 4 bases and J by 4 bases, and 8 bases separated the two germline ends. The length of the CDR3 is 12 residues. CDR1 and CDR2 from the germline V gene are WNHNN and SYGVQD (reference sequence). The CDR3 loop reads CASSAGTYEQYF. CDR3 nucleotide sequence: TGCGCCAGCAGTGCAGGGACTTACGAGCAGTACTTC.

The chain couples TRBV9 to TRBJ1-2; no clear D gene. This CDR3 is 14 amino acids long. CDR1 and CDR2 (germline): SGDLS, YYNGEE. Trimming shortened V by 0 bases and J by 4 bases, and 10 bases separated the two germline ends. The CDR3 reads CASSVARHSYGYTF. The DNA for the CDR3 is TGTGCCAGCAGCGTAGCTCGTCACAGCTATGGCTACACCTTC.

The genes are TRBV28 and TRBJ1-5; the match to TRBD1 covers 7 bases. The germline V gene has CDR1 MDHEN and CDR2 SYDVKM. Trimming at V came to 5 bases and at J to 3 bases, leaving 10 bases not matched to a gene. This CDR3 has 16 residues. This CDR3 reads CASSTPRQGVNQPQHF. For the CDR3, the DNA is TGTGCCAGCAGTACACCGCGGCAGGGGGTCAATCAGCCCCAGCATTTT.

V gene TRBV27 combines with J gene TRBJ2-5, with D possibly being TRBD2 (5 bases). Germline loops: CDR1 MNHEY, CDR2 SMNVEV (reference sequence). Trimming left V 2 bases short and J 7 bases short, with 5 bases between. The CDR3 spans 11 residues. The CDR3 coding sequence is TGTGCCAGCAGTTTAGGAGGGACCCAGTACTTC. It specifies CASSLGGTQYF.

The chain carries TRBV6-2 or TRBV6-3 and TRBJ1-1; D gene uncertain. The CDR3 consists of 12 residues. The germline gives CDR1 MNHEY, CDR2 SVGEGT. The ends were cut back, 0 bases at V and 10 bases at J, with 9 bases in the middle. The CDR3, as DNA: TGTGCCAGCAGTTACTCGAGTCGTGGAGCTTTCTTT. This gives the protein CASSYSSRGAFF.

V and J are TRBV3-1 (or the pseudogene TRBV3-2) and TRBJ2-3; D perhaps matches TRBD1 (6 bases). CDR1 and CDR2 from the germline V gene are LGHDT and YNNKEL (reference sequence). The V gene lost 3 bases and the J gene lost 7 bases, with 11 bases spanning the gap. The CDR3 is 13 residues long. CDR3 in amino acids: CASSQAQGNTQYF. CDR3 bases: TGTGCCAGCAGCCAGGCTCAGGGGAATACGCAGTATTTT.

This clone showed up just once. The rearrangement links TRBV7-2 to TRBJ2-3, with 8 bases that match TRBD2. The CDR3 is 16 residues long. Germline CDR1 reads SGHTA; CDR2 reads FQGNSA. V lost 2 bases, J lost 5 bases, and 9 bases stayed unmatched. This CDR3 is CASSLNFAGGGDTQYF. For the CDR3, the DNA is TGTGCCAGCAGCTTAAACTTTGCGGGGGGCGGAGATACGCAGTATTTT. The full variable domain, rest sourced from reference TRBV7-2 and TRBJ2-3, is GAGVSQSPSNKVTEKGKDVELRCDPISGHTALYWYRQSLGQGLEFLIYFQGNSAPDKSGLPSDRFSAERTGGSVSTLTIQRTQQEDSAVYLCASSLNFAGGGDTQYFGPGTRLTVL.

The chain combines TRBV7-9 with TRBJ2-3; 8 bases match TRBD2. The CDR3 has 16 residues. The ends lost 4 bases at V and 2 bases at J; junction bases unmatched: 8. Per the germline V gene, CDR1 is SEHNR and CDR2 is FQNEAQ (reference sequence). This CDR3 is CASSSPGLGYTDTQYF. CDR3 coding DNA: TGTGCCAGCAGCTCACCGGGACTAGGATACACAGATACGCAGTATTTT.

The CDR3 DNA follows: TGTGCCAGCTCACCACCGGGAGGGGTCGTAGCCAAAAACATTCAGTACTTC. Translated: CASSPPGGVVAKNIQYF. The chain combines TRBV18 with TRBJ2-4; 7 positions match TRBD2. Germline assignment: CDR1 KGHSH and CDR2 LQKENI. The ends lost 0 bases at V and 0 bases at J; junction bases unmatched: 5. CDR3 length equals 17 residues.

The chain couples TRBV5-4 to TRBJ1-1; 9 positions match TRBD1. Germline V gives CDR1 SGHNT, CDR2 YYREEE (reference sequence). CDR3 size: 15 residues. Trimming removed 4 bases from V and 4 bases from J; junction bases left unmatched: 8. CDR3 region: CASSAWTGAGTEAFF. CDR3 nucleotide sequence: TGTGCCAGCAGCGCCTGGACAGGGGCCGGCACTGAAGCTTTCTTT.

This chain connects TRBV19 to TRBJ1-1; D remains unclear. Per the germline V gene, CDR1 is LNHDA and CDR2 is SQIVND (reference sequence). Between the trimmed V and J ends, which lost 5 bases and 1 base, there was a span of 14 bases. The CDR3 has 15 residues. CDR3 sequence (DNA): TGTGCCAGTAGTCTCTCATCGCGCGGGAACACTGAAGCTTTCTTT. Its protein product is CASSLSSRGNTEAFF.

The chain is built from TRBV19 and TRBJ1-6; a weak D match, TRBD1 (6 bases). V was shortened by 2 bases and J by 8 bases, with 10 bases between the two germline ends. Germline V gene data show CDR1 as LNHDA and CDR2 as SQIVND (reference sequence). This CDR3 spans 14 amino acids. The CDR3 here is CASSIQGIDSPLHF. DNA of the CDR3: TGTGCCAGTAGTATACAGGGGATCGATTCACCCCTCCACTTT. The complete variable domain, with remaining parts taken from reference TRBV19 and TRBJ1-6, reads DGGITQSPKYLFRKEGQNVTLSCEQNLNHDAMYWYRQDPGQGLRLIYYSQIVNDFQKGDIAEGYSVSREKKESFPLTVTSAQKNPTAFYLCASSIQGIDSPLHFGNGTRLTVT.